Listed below are T cell receptor beta chains from one sample, sequenced in a study of blood T cell repertoires in COVID-19. Here immunoSEQ multiplex PCR was the method, and the copy in TCRdb shows in-frame clones only, minus some. In the table there are about 210,000 clones, about 90% of which are singletons. Sequencing input: peripheral blood. The origin of the receptors is a man aged 25 to 40 with acute or convalescent COVID-19. The CDR3 runs from the conserved cysteine through the conserved F or W. The order of the fields is D gene, V gene, J gene, clone size, CDR3 protein, CDR3 DNA. The D gene is left open where the match is weak. Expanded clones get a size class; other rows say once, few or many, or leave the size out.

D: TRBD1; V: TRBV6-6; J: TRBJ1-2; size: NA; CDR3: CASSQNRQGYGYTF; DNA: TGTGCCAGCAGTCAAAATAGACAGGGCTATGGCTACACCTTC
D: TRBD2; V: TRBV27; J: TRBJ2-3; size: NA; CDR3: CASSLYGTSAGGTDTQYF; DNA: TGTGCCAGCAGTTTATACGGGACTAGCGCTGGGGGCACAGATACGCAGTATTTT
D: NA; V: TRBV28; J: TRBJ2-3; size: NA; CDR3: CASSLNFVDTQYF; DNA: TGTGCCAGCAGTTTAAATTTCGTAGATACGCAGTATTTT
D: NA; V: TRBV28; J: TRBJ1-4; size: NA; CDR3: CASWRGGSEKLFF; DNA: TGTGCCAGCTGGAGGGGAGGTAGTGAAAAACTGTTTTTT
D: TRBD2; V: TRBV27; J: TRBJ2-2; size: NA; CDR3: CASRTSGSANTGELFF; DNA: TGTGCCAGCAGAACAAGCGGGAGCGCGAACACCGGGGAGCTGTTTTTT
D: NA; V: TRBV6-2/TRBV6-3; J: TRBJ1-5; size: NA; CDR3: CASSSYLYSNQPQHF; DNA: TGTGCCAGCAGTTCTTACCTCTATAGCAATCAGCCCCAGCATTTT
D: NA; V: TRBV28; J: TRBJ2-7; size: NA; CDR3: CASSLGAPYEQYF; DNA: TGTGCCAGCTCCTTGGGGGCCCCCTACGAGCAGTACTTC
D: TRBD1; V: TRBV2; J: TRBJ2-3; size: NA; CDR3: CASSEARTGGGTDTQYF; DNA: TGTGCCAGCAGTGAAGCGCGGACAGGGGGCGGGACAGATACGCAGTATTTT
D: TRBD2; V: TRBV11-2; J: TRBJ2-1; size: NA; CDR3: CASSSRTRNRDEQFF; DNA: TGTGCCAGCAGCTCCCGGACTAGGAATCGCGATGAGCAGTTCTTC
D: TRBD2; V: TRBV7-9; J: TRBJ2-3; size: NA; CDR3: CASSPPGGRHTQYF; DNA: TGTGCCAGCAGCCCGCCGGGAGGGCGGCATACGCAGTATTTT
D: TRBD1; V: TRBV29-1; J: TRBJ1-3; size: NA; CDR3: CSVLDRDSGNTIYF; DNA: TGCAGCGTTTTGGACAGGGACTCTGGAAACACCATATATTTT
D: NA; V: TRBV27; J: TRBJ1-5; size: NA; CDR3: CASSFYRGNQPQHF; DNA: TGTGCCAGCAGTTTTTACCGGGGCAATCAGCCCCAGCATTTT
D: NA; V: TRBV7-7; J: TRBJ2-7; size: NA; CDR3: CASSLGAGNEQYF; DNA: TGTGCTAGCAGCTTAGGGGCAGGGAACGAGCAGTACTTC
D: TRBD2; V: TRBV19; J: TRBJ2-7; size: NA; CDR3: CASSTGGGSYDFLSYEQYF; DNA: TGTGCCAGTAGTACTGGGGGGGGATCCTATGACTTCCTCTCCTACGAGCAGTACTTC
D: NA; V: TRBV19; J: TRBJ1-2; size: NA; CDR3: CASSIDSGIRRYTF; DNA: TGTGCCAGTAGTATAGACTCAGGGATCAGGCGCTACACCTTC
D: TRBD2; V: TRBV7-2; J: TRBJ2-2; size: NA; CDR3: CAGRLAGRGTGELFF; DNA: TGTGCCGGGAGACTAGCGGGGAGGGGTACCGGGGAGCTGTTTTTT
D: NA; V: TRBV5-1; J: TRBJ1-1; size: NA; CDR3: CASSWDPGRPEAFF; DNA: TGCGCCAGCAGCTGGGACCCGGGGAGGCCTGAAGCTTTCTTT
D: NA; V: TRBV19; J: TRBJ1-4; size: NA; CDR3: CASSITGTTEKLFF; DNA: TGTGCCAGTAGTATTACCGGGACAACAGAAAAACTGTTTTTT
D: TRBD2; V: TRBV6-1; J: TRBJ2-5; size: NA; CDR3: CASSEIRRGGRETQYF; DNA: TGTGCCAGCAGTGAAATTCGGCGGGGGGGCAGGGAGACCCAGTACTTC
D: TRBD2; V: TRBV3-1/TRBV3-2; J: TRBJ2-7; size: NA; CDR3: CASSHAVSGVYEQYF; DNA: TGTGCCAGCAGCCATGCGGTCAGCGGGGTCTACGAGCAGTACTTC
D: TRBD1; V: TRBV3-1/TRBV3-2; J: TRBJ1-1; size: NA; CDR3: CASSQDGQGWKAFF; DNA: TGTGCCAGCAGCCAAGATGGACAGGGATGGAAAGCTTTCTTT
D: TRBD2; V: TRBV12-3/TRBV12-4; J: TRBJ2-5; size: once; CDR3: CASSLGGSETQYF; DNA: TGTGCCAGCAGTTTGGGGGGGAGTGAGACCCAGTACTTC
D: NA; V: TRBV19; J: TRBJ1-2; size: NA; CDR3: CASSIPDRVYGYTF; DNA: TGTGCCAGTAGTATTCCGGACAGAGTCTATGGCTACACCTTC
D: TRBD1; V: TRBV5-8; J: TRBJ2-6; size: once; CDR3: CASSSGWGQGFSGANVLTF; DNA: TGTGCCAGCAGCTCCGGGTGGGGACAGGGATTCTCTGGGGCCAACGTCCTGACTTTC
D: NA; V: TRBV12-3/TRBV12-4; J: TRBJ1-1; size: NA; CDR3: CASSLNSEAFF; DNA: TGTGCCAGCAGTTTGAACAGTGAAGCTTTCTTT
D: NA; V: TRBV28; J: TRBJ2-7; size: NA; CDR3: CASSPRFDGEQYF; DNA: TGTGCCAGCAGTCCCAGGTTTGATGGGGAGCAGTACTTC
D: NA; V: TRBV2; J: TRBJ2-3; size: NA; CDR3: CASSVYEADTQYF; DNA: TGTGCCAGCAGTGTCTACGAGGCAGATACGCAGTATTTT
D: TRBD2; V: TRBV5-1; J: TRBJ2-1; size: NA; CDR3: CASSLGLAGRLNYNEQFF; DNA: TGCGCCAGCAGCTTGGGATTAGCGGGACGTCTAAACTACAATGAGCAGTTCTTC
D: TRBD1; V: TRBV28; J: TRBJ2-7; size: NA; CDR3: CASSTTRGSRYEQYF; DNA: TGTGCCAGCAGCACAACCAGGGGGAGCCGCTACGAGCAGTACTTC
D: NA; V: TRBV7-9; J: TRBJ2-3; size: NA; CDR3: CASSRSGTDTQYF; DNA: TGTGCCAGCAGCCGCTCGGGCACAGATACGCAGTATTTT
D: NA; V: TRBV27; J: TRBJ2-7; size: NA; CDR3: CASSLSASVGEQYF; DNA: TGTGCCAGCAGTTTATCGGCTAGCGTCGGCGAGCAGTACTTC
D: NA; V: TRBV7-6; J: TRBJ2-1; size: NA; CDR3: CASSLEGHGNEQFF; DNA: TGTGCCAGCAGCTTAGAGGGACACGGCAATGAGCAGTTCTTC
D: TRBD1; V: TRBV19; J: TRBJ1-5; size: NA; CDR3: CASSIFTQGEKPQHF; DNA: TGTGCCAGTAGTATTTTCACGCAGGGGGAAAAGCCCCAGCATTTT
D: TRBD1; V: TRBV6-6; J: TRBJ2-7; size: once; CDR3: CASRSPGQDHYEQYF; DNA: TGTGCCAGCAGATCTCCGGGACAGGACCACTACGAGCAGTACTTC
D: TRBD1; V: TRBV5-1; J: TRBJ2-2; size: NA; CDR3: CASVDRGRNTGELFF; DNA: TGCGCCAGCGTCGACAGGGGGCGGAACACCGGGGAGCTGTTTTTT
D: TRBD2; V: TRBV2; J: TRBJ2-5; size: NA; CDR3: CASSLAGETQYF; DNA: TGTGCCAGCAGTCTAGCGGGCGAGACCCAGTACTTC
D: NA; V: TRBV19; J: TRBJ2-4; size: NA; CDR3: CASSKQGGDIQYF; DNA: TGTGCCAGTAGTAAACAGGGAGGGGACATTCAGTACTTC
D: NA; V: TRBV3-1/TRBV3-2; J: TRBJ1-2; size: NA; CDR3: CASSQVENRVYYGYTF; DNA: TGTGCCAGCAGCCAAGTGGAAAACAGGGTTTACTATGGCTACACCTTC
D: NA; V: TRBV5-5; J: TRBJ2-1; size: NA; CDR3: CASSLTGYNEQFF; DNA: TGTGCCAGCAGCTTGACAGGGTATAATGAGCAGTTCTTC
D: NA; V: TRBV6-5; J: TRBJ1-1; size: once; CDR3: CASTVALNTEAFF; DNA: TGTGCCAGCACCGTAGCGTTGAACACTGAAGCTTTCTTT
D: TRBD1; V: TRBV28; J: TRBJ1-5; size: NA; CDR3: CASSTTQGARQPQHF; DNA: TGTGCCAGCAGTACTACACAGGGGGCCCGTCAGCCCCAGCATTTT
D: NA; V: TRBV5-6; J: TRBJ1-2; size: NA; CDR3: CASSKRGGYTF; DNA: TGTGCCAGCAGCAAACGGGGGGGCTACACCTTC
D: TRBD1; V: TRBV4-1; J: TRBJ2-7; size: NA; CDR3: CASSPGTGVSYEQYF; DNA: TGCGCCAGCAGCCCCGGGACAGGCGTTTCCTACGAGCAGTACTTC
D: NA; V: TRBV6-5; J: TRBJ1-1; size: once; CDR3: CASSYHTLNTEAFF; DNA: TGTGCCAGCAGTTACCACACGCTGAACACTGAAGCTTTCTTT
D: NA; V: TRBV18; J: TRBJ2-2; size: NA; CDR3: CASSLTRGAQNTGELFF; DNA: TGTGCCAGCTCACTGACACGGGGGGCGCAGAACACCGGGGAGCTGTTTTTT
D: TRBD1; V: TRBV19; J: TRBJ1-6; size: NA; CDR3: CASSIDRGTGSNSPLHF; DNA: TGTGCCAGTAGTATTGACAGGGGCACCGGTTCCAATTCACCCCTCCACTTT
D: NA; V: TRBV19; J: TRBJ1-1; size: NA; CDR3: CASRRNTEAFF; DNA: TGTGCCAGTAGGAGGAACACTGAAGCTTTCTTT
D: NA; V: TRBV28; J: TRBJ2-7; size: NA; CDR3: CASSSAASNSYEQYF; DNA: TGTGCCAGCAGTTCCGCCGCAAGCAACTCCTACGAGCAGTACTTC
D: NA; V: TRBV28; J: TRBJ1-1; size: NA; CDR3: CASRSFSPTGPTSDAFF; DNA: TGTGCCAGCAGATCTTTTAGCCCCACAGGGCCCACCAGTGACGCTTTCTTT
D: TRBD1; V: TRBV10-2; J: TRBJ1-5; size: NA; CDR3: CASRQGVGDNQPQHF; DNA: TGCGCCAGCAGGCAGGGGGTGGGGGACAATCAGCCCCAGCATTTT
D: NA; V: TRBV5-1; J: TRBJ2-7; size: NA; CDR3: CASSFRQSSYEQYF; DNA: TGCGCCAGCAGCTTCCGACAGAGCTCCTACGAGCAGTACTTC
D: TRBD1; V: TRBV29-1; J: TRBJ1-3; size: NA; CDR3: CSVRGQGDTIYF; DNA: TGCAGCGTGAGGGGACAGGGGGACACCATATATTTT
D: TRBD2; V: TRBV15; J: TRBJ2-3; size: NA; CDR3: CATSRDGRLAADTQYF; DNA: TGTGCCACCAGCAGAGATGGAAGACTAGCGGCAGATACGCAGTATTTT
D: NA; V: TRBV27; J: TRBJ1-1; size: NA; CDR3: CATRGNTEAFF; DNA: TGTGCCACCCGAGGGAACACTGAAGCTTTCTTT
D: TRBD1; V: TRBV7-8; J: TRBJ2-3; size: NA; CDR3: CASSREHRGLTDTQYF; DNA: TGTGCCAGCAGCCGAGAACACAGGGGGCTAACAGATACGCAGTATTTT